This T cell receptor beta chain was retrieved from a study of T cells in Graves' hyperthyroidism and ophthalmopathy. It was RNA transcripts that yielded the amplified TCR beta CDR3 regions. A set of HTBI primers served as the primers for a first-round RT-PCR of the TCR CDR3. TCRdb independently ran MiXCR on the multiplex PCR reads; one entry per CDR3 protein. Found here are a few hundred thousand distinct CDR3 sequences, more than 45% of them singletons; the top ten hold about 8%. The V end was cut by 3 bases, the J end by 4 bases, with 6 bases between. The length of the CDR3 is 11 residues. Germline V gene data show CDR1 as DFQATT and CDR2 as SNEGSKA (reference sequence).

This sequence joins TRBV20-1 and TRBJ1-2; a possible D gene is TRBD1 (6 bases). Sequenced material: peripheral blood or thyroid tissue (not recorded which). This receptor was identified in a woman between 18 and 29 years old with Graves' hyperthyroidism. The CDR3 loop reads CSARDSYGYTF. The CDR3 DNA reads as TGCAGTGCTAGGGACAGCTATGGCTACACCTTC.